This T cell receptor beta chain was sequenced in a study of shared clonotypes between healthy human individuals. Naive-designated CD8 cells lacked CD45RO, were positively enriched for CCR7, and omitted terminally differentiated effector memory CD45RA+ cells. Every immunoSEQ plate was one replicate of a subset's evenly spread DNA. Measured with immunoSEQ multiplex PCR; TCRdb has only the in-frame clones, and not every one. Of some 1,900,000 clones in the sample, about 95% were seen once. The clonotype comes from a man aged 18 to 29 in good health. The sample comprised naive CD8+ T cells sorted from blood.

CDR3 residues: CASSPPEDYEQYF. The CDR3 DNA reads as TGTGCCAGCAGTCCCCCCGAAGACTACGAGCAGTACTTC. This sequence joins TRBV28 and TRBJ2-7; D is undetermined. V gave up 5 bases and J gave up 3 bases, with 11 bases separating them. Germline CDR1 reads MDHEN; CDR2 reads SYDVKM. This CDR3 comprises 13 residues.